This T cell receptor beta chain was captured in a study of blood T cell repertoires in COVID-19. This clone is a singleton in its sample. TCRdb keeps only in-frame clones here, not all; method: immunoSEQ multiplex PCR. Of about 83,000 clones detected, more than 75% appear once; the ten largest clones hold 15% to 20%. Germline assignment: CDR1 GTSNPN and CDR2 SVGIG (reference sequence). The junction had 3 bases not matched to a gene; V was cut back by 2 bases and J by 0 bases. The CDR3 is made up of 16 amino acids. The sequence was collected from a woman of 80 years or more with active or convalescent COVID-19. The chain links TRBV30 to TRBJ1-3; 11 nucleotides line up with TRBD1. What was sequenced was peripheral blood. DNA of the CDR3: TGTGCCTGGAGTCGGGACAGGGGGGCCTCTGGAAACACCATATATTTT. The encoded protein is CAWSRDRGASGNTIYF.